The clone carrying this T cell receptor (beta chain) was observed once. As yet, its antigen is unknown. Sequence at one end of the junction differs from germline and may be a read error. The source of the sample is a study of response to subunit inactivated influenza vaccine. TCRdb re-called the RT-PCR reads through MiXCR, storing one row per CDR3 protein. This repertoire shows under 750,000 distinct CDR3 sequences, 12% found once; its top ten account for roughly 10%. This CDR3 comprises 13 residues. Germline lookup yields CDR1 SGHVS and CDR2 FQNEAQ. General study points: The authors suggested that every seasonal influenza vaccination recruits few new T cells.

Specimen: PBMCs from blood, collected on the day of vaccination. This sequence joins TRBV7-8 and TRBJ2-1; D gene uncertain. This TCR came from a man in his fifties or sixties who received an inactivated influenza vaccine. CDR3 in amino acids: CACSFGPRDEQFF. CDR3 DNA: TGTGCCTGCAGCTTTGGGCCCCGCGATGAGCAGTTCTTC.